A single sample is the source of the 5 T cell receptor beta chains below, sequenced in a study of identical twins. TCRdb reanalysed the 5' RACE reads using MiXCR and keeps one entry per CDR3 protein. Of approximately 490,000 distinct CDR3 sequences in the sample, around 22% were seen once. This sample also belongs to another study, concerning yellow fever vaccine responses in identical twins.

Sample: CD4+ T cells sorted from blood. The source of these receptors is a woman aged 18 to 35 in good health.

The rearrangement joins TRBV6-5 to TRBJ1-1; 10 positions match TRBD1. The J segment lost 5 bases and the V segment lost 0 bases, leaving 6 bases of the junction unmatched. The CDR3 is 16 residues long. Germline CDR1 is MNHEY and CDR2 is SVGAGI. CDR3 nucleotide sequence: TGTGCCAGCAGTTACTCGATAGGGACAGGGGTTACTGAAGCTTTCTTT. It codes for CASSYSIGTGVTEAFF.

This clonotype turned up a few times. The V gene is TRBV10-3, the J gene TRBJ2-4; the D is unclear. The V end was cut by 2 bases, the J end by 6 bases, with 5 bases between. The CDR3 contains 12 residues. CDR1 is ENHRY and CDR2 is SYGVKD in the germline V gene. For the CDR3, the DNA is TGTGCCATCAGTGAGCGCCTAAACATTCAGTACTTC. This translates into CAISERLNIQYF.

The genes are TRBV28 and TRBJ2-1; 9 bases are a match to TRBD2. V gave up 4 bases and J gave up 9 bases; unmatched junction bases: 13. This CDR3 is built from 16 residues. Germline assignment: CDR1 MDHEN and CDR2 SYDVKM. The CDR3 nucleotides are TGTGCCAGCAGTTCGTTTATAGCGGGAGAGAGGGGTGAGCAGTTCTTC. Its protein is CASSSFIAGERGEQFF.

The J gene is TRBJ2-1, the V gene TRBV18; tentative D call: TRBD2 (7 bases). The V end was cut by 2 bases, the J end by 0 bases, with 17 bases between. The CDR3 loop spans 18 amino acids. CDR1 and CDR2 from the germline V gene are KGHSH and LQKENI. The CDR3 reads CASSPGGGGGRSYNEQFF. The DNA of the CDR3 is TGTGCCAGCTCACCAGGGGGCGGCGGGGGTCGCTCCTACAATGAGCAGTTCTTC.

This chain links TRBV11-2 with TRBJ2-1, with 11 bases lining up with TRBD2. The V and J ends lost 1 base and 5 bases, in that order; junction bases with no gene match: 7. The CDR3 sequence is 17 residues long. Germline V gene data show CDR1 as SGHAT and CDR2 as FQNNGV. The CDR3 DNA reads TGTGCCAGCAGCTTAGTTCTAGCGGGAGGTCCGCACAATGAGCAGTTCTTC. This translates into CASSLVLAGGPHNEQFF.